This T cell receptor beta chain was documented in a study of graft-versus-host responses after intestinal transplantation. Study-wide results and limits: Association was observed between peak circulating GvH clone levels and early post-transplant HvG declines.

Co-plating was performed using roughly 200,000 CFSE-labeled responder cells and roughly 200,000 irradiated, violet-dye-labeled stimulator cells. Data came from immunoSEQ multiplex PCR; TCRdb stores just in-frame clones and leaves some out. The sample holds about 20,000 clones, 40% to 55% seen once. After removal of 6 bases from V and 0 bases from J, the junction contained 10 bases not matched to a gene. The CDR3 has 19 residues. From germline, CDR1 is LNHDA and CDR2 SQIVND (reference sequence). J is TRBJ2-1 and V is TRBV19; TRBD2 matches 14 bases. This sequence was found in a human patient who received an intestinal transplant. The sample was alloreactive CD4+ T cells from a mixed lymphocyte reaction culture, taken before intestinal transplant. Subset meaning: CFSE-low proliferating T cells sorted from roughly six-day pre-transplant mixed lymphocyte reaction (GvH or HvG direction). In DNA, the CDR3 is TGTGCCAGTAGCTCCAGGACTAGCGGGGGGCCGAGCTCCTACAATGAGCAGTTCTTC. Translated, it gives CASSSRTSGGPSSYNEQFF.